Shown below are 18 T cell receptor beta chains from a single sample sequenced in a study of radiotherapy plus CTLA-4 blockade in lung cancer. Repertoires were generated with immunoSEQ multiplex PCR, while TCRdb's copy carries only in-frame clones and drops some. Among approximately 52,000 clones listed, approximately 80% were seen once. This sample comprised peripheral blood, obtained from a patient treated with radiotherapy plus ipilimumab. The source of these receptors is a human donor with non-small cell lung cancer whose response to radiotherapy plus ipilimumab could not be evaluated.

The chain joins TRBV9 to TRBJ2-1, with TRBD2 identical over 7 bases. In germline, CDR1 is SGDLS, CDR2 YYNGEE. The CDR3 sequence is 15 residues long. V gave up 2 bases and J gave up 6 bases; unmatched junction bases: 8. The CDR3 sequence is CASSVLSGTVNEQFF. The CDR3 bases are TGTGCCAGCAGCGTTCTAAGCGGGACGGTCAATGAGCAGTTCTTC.

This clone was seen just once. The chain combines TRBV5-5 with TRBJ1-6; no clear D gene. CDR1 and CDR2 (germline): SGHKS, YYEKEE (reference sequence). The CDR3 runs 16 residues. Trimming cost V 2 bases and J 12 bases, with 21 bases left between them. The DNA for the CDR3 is TGTGCCAGCAGCTTTGAGACCCCCGGGTCGGGGAGACCCCTCCACTTT. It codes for CASSFETPGSGRPLHF. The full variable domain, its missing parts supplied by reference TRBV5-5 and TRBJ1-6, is DAGVTQSPTHLIKTRGQQVTLRCSPISGHKSVSWYQQVLGQGPQFIFQYYEKEERGRGNFPDRFSARQFPNYSSELNVNALLLGDSALYLCASSFETPGSGRPLHFGNGTRLTVT.

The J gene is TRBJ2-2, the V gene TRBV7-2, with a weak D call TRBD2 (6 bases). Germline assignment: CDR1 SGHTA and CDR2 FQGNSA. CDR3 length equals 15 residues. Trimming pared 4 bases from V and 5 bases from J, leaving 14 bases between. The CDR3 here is CASSSRASVTGELFF. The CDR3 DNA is TGTGCCAGCAGCTCGAGAGCTAGCGTAACCGGGGAGCTGTTTTTT.

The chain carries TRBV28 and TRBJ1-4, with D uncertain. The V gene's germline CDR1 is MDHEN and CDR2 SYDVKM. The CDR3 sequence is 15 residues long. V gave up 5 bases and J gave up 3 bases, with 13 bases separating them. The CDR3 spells CASSRPGRANEKLFF. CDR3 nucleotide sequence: TGTGCCAGCAGTCGCCCGGGGAGGGCTAATGAAAAACTGTTTTTT.

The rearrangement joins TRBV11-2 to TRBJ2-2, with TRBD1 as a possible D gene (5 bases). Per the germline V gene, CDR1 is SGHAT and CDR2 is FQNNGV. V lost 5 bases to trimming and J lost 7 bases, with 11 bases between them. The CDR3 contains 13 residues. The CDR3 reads CASSPTVYGELFF. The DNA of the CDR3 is TGTGCCAGCAGCCCGACAGTTTACGGGGAGCTGTTTTTT.

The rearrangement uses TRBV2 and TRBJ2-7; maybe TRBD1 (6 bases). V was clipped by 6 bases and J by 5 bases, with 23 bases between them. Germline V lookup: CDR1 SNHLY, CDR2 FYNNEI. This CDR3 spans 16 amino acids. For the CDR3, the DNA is TGTGCCAGCAGAACTGATATGGGGGCCTTGAAAAACGAGCAGTACTTC. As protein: CASRTDMGALKNEQYF.

CDR3 region: CASSRDINYGYTF. CDR3 DNA sequence: TGTGCCAGCAGTAGGGACATTAACTATGGCTACACCTTC. The rearrangement joins TRBV6-5 to TRBJ1-2; the D gene is possibly TRBD1 (6 bases). Between the trimmed V and J ends, which lost 5 bases and 1 base, there was a span of 8 bases. CDR1 MNHEY and CDR2 SVGAGI come from the germline V gene. The CDR3 length is 13 residues.

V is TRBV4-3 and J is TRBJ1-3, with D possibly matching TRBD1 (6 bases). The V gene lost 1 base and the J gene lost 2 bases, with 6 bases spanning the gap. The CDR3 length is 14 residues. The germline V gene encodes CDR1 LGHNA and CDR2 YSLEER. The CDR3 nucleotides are TGCGCCAGCAGCCAAGGACAGGCTGGAAACACCATATATTTT. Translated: CASSQGQAGNTIYF.

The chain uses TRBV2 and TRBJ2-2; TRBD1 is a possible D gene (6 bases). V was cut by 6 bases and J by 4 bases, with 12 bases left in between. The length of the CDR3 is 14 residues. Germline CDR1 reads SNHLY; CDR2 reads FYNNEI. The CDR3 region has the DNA TGTGCCAGCAGGACGGACAGCTCCACCGGGGAGCTGTTTTTT. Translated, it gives CASRTDSSTGELFF.

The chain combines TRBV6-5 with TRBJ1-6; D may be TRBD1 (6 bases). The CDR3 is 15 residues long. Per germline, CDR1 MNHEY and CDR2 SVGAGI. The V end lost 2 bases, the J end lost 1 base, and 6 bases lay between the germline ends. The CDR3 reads CASSYGTSYNSPLHF. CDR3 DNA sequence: TGTGCCAGCAGTTACGGGACATCCTATAATTCACCCCTCCACTTT.

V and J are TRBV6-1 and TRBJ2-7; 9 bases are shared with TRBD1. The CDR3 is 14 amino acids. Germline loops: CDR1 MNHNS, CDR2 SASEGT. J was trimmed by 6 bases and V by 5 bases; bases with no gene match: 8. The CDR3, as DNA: TGTGCCAGCAGTAGTCGGACAGGGGCAGGCGAGCAGTACTTC. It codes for CASSSRTGAGEQYF.

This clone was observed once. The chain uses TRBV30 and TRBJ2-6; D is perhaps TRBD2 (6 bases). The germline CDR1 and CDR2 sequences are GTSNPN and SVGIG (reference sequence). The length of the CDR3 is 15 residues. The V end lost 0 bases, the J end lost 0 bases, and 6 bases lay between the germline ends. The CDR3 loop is CAWSVGGSGANVLTF. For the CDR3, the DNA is TGTGCCTGGAGTGTGGGGGGCTCTGGGGCCAACGTCCTGACTTTC.

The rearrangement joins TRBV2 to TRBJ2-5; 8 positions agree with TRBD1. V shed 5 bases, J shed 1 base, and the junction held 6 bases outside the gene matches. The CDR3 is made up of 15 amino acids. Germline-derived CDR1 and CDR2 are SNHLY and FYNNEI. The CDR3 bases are TGTGCCAGCAGTCCGACAGGGGTACGCCAAGAGACCCAGTACTTC. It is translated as CASSPTGVRQETQYF.

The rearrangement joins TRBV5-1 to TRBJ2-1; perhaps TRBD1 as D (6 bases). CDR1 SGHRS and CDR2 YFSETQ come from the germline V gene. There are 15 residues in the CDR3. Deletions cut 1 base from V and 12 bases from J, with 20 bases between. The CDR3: CASSLLETGRGGQFF. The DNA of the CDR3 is TGCGCCAGCAGCTTGTTGGAGACAGGCAGAGGGGGGCAGTTCTTC.

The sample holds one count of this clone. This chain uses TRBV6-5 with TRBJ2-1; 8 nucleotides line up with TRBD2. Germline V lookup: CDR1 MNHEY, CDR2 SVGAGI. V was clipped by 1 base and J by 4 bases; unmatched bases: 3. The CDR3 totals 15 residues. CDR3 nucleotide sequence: TGTGCCAGCAGTTACTATAGCGGGGAATACAATGAGCAGTTCTTC. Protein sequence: CASSYYSGEYNEQFF.

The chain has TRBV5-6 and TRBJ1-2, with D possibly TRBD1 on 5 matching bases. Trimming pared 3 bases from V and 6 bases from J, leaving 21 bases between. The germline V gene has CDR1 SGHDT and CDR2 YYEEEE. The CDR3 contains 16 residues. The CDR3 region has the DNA TGTGCCAGCAGCTACGGATATAGGACAACGTCTAATGGCTACACCTTC. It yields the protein CASSYGYRTTSNGYTF.

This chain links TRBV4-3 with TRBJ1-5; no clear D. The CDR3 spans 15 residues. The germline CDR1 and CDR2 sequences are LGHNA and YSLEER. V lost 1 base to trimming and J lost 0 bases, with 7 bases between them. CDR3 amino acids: CASSQGGNSNQPQHF. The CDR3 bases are TGCGCCAGCAGCCAAGGAGGAAATAGCAATCAGCCCCAGCATTTT.

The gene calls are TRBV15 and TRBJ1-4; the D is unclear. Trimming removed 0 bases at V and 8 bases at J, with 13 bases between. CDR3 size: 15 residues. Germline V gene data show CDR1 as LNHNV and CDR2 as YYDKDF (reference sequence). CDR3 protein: CATSRDLTVSEKLFF. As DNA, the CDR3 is TGTGCCACCAGCAGAGATTTAACAGTTTCCGAAAAACTGTTTTTT.